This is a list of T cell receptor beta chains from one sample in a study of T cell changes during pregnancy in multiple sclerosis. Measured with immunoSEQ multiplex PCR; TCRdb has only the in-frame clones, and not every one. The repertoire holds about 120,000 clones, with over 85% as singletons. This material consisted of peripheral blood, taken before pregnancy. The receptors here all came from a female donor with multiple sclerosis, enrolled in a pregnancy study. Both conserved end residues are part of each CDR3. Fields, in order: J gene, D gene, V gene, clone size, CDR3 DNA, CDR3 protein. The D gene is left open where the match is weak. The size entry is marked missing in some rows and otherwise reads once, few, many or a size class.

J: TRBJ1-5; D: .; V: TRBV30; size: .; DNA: TGTGCCTGGAGTCGGGGGGGCCGTCAGCCCCAGCATTTT; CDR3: CAWSRGGRQPQHF
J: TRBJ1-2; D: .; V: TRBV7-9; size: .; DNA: TGTGCCAGCAGCTTAGGACAGGAGAAGGACACCTTC; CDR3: CASSLGQEKDTF
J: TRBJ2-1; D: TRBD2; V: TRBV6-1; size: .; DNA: TGTGCCAGCTTGGGGTCGGGACTAGCAGTGAATGAGCAGTTCTTC; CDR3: CASLGSGLAVNEQFF
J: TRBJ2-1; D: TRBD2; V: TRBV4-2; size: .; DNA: TGTGCCAGCAGCCAAACCGGGACTACCTCCTACAATGAGCAGTTCTTC; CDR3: CASSQTGTTSYNEQFF
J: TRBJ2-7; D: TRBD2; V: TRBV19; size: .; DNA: TGTGCCAGTTCCAACGGGGTGAGGGACTACGAGCAGTGCTTC; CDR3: CASSNGVRDYEQCF
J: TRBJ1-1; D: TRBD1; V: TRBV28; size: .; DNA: TGTGCCAGCAGTGACAGGGTAGGAGAGTTCACTGAAGCTTTCTTT; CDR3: CASSDRVGEFTEAFF
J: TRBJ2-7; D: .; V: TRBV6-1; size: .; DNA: TGTGCCAGCAGTGCCTCCCGTCCTTCCTACGAGCAGTACTTC; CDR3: CASSASRPSYEQYF
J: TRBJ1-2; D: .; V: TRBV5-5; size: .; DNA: TGTGCCAGCGCAGGTGATCCTTATGGCTACACCTTC; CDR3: CASAGDPYGYTF
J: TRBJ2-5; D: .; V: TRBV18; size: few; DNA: TGTGCCAGCTCACTTTTTAGGAGGGAGACCCAGTACTTC; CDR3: CASSLFRRETQYF
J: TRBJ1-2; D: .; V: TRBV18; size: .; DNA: TGTGCCAGCTCACCTAGGGGAGGTGTCGCCTTCTATGGCTACACCTTC; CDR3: CASSPRGGVAFYGYTF
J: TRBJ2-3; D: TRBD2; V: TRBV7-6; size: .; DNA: TGTGCCAGCAGCCGCGCGGGGGGGCGGGATACGCAGTATTTT; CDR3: CASSRAGGRDTQYF
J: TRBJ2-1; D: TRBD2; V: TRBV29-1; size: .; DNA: TGCAGCGTCGGAGGACTAGCGGGAGGTCGCGCCTACAATGAGCAGTTCTTC; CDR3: CSVGGLAGGRAYNEQFF
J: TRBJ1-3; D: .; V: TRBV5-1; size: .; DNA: TGCGCCAGCAGTTCAGGGGCCGGAAACACCATATATTTT; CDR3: CASSSGAGNTIYF
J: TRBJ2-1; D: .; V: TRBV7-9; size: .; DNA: TGTGCCAGCAGCCCGCTCTCTAGCAATGAGCAGTTCTTC; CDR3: CASSPLSSNEQFF
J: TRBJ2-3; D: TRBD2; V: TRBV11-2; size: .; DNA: TGTGCCAGCAGCTTCCTAGCGGGGACTACCACAGATACGCAGTATTTT; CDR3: CASSFLAGTTTDTQYF
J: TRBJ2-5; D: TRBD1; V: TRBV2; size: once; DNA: TGTGCCAGCAGTGCGACAGGGGGTCAAGAGACCCAGTACTTC; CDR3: CASSATGGQETQYF
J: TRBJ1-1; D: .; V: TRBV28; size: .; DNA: TGTGCCAGCAGCCGACACGGGGGAAACACTGAAGCTTTCTTT; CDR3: CASSRHGGNTEAFF
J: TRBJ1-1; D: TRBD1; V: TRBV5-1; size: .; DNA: TGCGCCAGCAGCTTGGTCGGACAGGCGGACACTGAAGCTTTCTTT; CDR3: CASSLVGQADTEAFF
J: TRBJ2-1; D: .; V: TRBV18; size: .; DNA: TGTGCCAGCTCACCCCTAGACGGGAGCTCCTACAATGAGCAGTTCTTC; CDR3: CASSPLDGSSYNEQFF
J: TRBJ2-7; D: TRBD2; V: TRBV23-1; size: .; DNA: TGCGCCAGCAGTCAAGAGCGGGGGAGACCTATGTACGAGCAGTACTTC; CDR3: CASSQERGRPMYEQYF
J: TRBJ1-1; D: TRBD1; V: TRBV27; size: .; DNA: TGTGCCAGCAGTCAAGGGGGCCTGACTGAAGCTTTCTTT; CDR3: CASSQGGLTEAFF
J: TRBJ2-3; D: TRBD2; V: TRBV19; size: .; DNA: TGTGCCAGCAGTTTGGCAGCGGGAGGACCAGATACGCAGTATTTT; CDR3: CASSLAAGGPDTQYF
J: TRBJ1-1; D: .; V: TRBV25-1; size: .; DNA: TGTGCCAGCAGTCTGGCGGATAACACTGAAGCTTTCTTT; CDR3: CASSLADNTEAFF
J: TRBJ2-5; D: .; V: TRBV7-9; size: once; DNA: TGTGCCGGGTCGACTCTAGTATTGAAGACCCAGTACTTC; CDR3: CAGSTLVLKTQYF
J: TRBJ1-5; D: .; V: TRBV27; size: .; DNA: TGTGCCAGCAGTCCCTCCGGGAGGGCGGAAGGGCCCCAGCATTTT; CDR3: CASSPSGRAEGPQHF
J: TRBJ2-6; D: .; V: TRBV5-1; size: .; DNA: TGCGCCAGCAGGTTGACAGCAGGGGTTTCTGGGGCCAACGTCCTGACTTTC; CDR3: CASRLTAGVSGANVLTF
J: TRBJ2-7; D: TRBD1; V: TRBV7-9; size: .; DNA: TGTGCCAGCAGCCTCCGACAGGGGTCCCTCTACGAGCAGTACTTC; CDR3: CASSLRQGSLYEQYF
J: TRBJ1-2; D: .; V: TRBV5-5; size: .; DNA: TGTGCCAGCAGCCCTACAGGGACCCTCTTCTATGGCTACACCTTC; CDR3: CASSPTGTLFYGYTF
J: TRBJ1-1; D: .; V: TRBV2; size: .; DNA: TGTGCCAGCAGTGCCCGAGTTATGAACACTGAAGCTTTCTTT; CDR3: CASSARVMNTEAFF
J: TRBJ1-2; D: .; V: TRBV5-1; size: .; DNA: TGCGCCAGCAGCTTGGCCCCCGACATCTATGGCTACACCTTC; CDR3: CASSLAPDIYGYTF
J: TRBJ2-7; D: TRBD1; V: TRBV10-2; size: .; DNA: TGCGCCAGCAGGGTCGACAGGGCCTCCTCCTACGAGCAGTACTTC; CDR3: CASRVDRASSYEQYF
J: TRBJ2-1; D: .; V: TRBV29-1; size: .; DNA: TGCAGCGTTGTTTTGTTTCAGGCCTACAATGAGCAGTTCTTC; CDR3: CSVVLFQAYNEQFF
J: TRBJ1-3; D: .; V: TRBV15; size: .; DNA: TGTGCCACCAGCAGGAGCTCTGGAAACACCATATATTTT; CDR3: CATSRSSGNTIYF
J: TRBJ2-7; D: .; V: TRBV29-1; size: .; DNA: TGCAGCGCCGGTGGAGCCTACGAGCAGTACTTC; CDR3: CSAGGAYEQYF
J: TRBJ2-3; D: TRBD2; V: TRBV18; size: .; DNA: TGTGCCAGCTCACCCGCTGCTCTGTCTAGCGGACTCACAGATACGCAGTATTTT; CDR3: CASSPAALSSGLTDTQYF
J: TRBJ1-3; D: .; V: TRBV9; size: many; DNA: TGTGCCAGCAGTCGGACAGACTCTGGAAACACCATATATTTT; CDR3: CASSRTDSGNTIYF
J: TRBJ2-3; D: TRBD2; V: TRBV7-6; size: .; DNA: TGTGCCAGCGGGGGGCGACTAGCGGGGGGTCAGACAGATACGCAGTATTTT; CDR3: CASGGRLAGGQTDTQYF
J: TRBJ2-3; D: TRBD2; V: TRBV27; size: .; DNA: TGTGCCAGCAGTTTGGCGGGAGGGTTCACAGATACGCAGTATTTT; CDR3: CASSLAGGFTDTQYF
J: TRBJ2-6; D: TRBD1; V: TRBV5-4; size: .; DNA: TGTGCCAGCAGCGGCCGTGGAGGACAGGCCAGCTCTGGGGCCAACGTCCTGACTTTC; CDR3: CASSGRGGQASSGANVLTF
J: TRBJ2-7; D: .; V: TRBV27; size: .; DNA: TGTGCCAGCAGTTTACTTTTCAGAGGGATCTCAAGCGAGCAGTACTTC; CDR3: CASSLLFRGISSEQYF